What follows are 26 T cell receptor beta chains derived from one specimen sequenced in a study of shared clonotypes between healthy human individuals. Here immunoSEQ multiplex PCR was the method, and the copy in TCRdb shows in-frame clones only, minus some. In the table there are some 2,400,000 clones, approximately 95% of which are singletons. Material for sequencing was naive CD4+ T cells sorted from blood. Subset indicated: CD45RA+ positively selected. These receptors all stem from a man between 18 and 29 years old in good health.

This chain connects TRBV7-6 to TRBJ2-5, with D tentatively TRBD1 (6 bases). This CDR3 has 15 amino acids. The V gene's germline CDR1 is SGHVS and CDR2 FNYEAQ. Between the trimmed V and J ends, which lost 4 bases and 5 bases, there was a span of 17 bases. Written as DNA, the CDR3 is TGTGCCAGCAGCTCCCTACAGGGAGTAGTGGAGACCCAGTACTTC. Translating it yields CASSSLQGVVETQYF.

The count of this clone is one. Other nucleotide sequences in the sample specify the same CDR3. J is TRBJ2-1 and V is TRBV5-1; 12 bases line up with TRBD2. This CDR3 comprises 15 residues. V shed 3 bases, J shed 6 bases, and the junction held 4 bases outside the gene matches. The V gene's germline CDR1 is SGHRS and CDR2 YFSETQ. The CDR3 loop reads CASSWTSGKGNEQFF. The CDR3 DNA sequence: TGCGCCAGCAGCTGGACTAGCGGGAAGGGCAATGAGCAGTTCTTC.

This clone was picked up one time. J is TRBJ1-2 and V is TRBV11-2; D gene uncertain. Trimming stripped 5 bases from V and 7 bases from J, with 23 bases between. Germline V gene data show CDR1 as SGHAT and CDR2 as FQNNGV. The CDR3 has 16 residues. In DNA form, the CDR3 reads TGTGCCAGCAGCCTCTCATCGGCAGCGAATTTAATTGGCTACACCTTC. Residues: CASSLSSAANLIGYTF.

Comment on this clone: In the same sample, other DNA sequences code for this CDR3. The V call is TRBV5-1, the J call TRBJ2-5, with 7 bases aligning to TRBD2. The germline V gene encodes CDR1 SGHRS and CDR2 YFSETQ. The length of the CDR3 is 13 residues. V was pared by 4 bases and J by 4 bases, with 4 bases of the junction left unmatched. The CDR3 protein is CASSPTSRETQYF. In nucleotides, the CDR3 is TGCGCCAGCAGCCCGACTAGCAGAGAGACCCAGTACTTC. Full variable domain (missing parts from reference TRBV5-1 and TRBJ2-5): KAGVTQTPRYLIKTRGQQVTLSCSPISGHRSVSWYQQTPGQGLQFLFEYFSETQRNKGNFPGRFSGRQFSNSRSEMNVSTLELGDSALYLCASSPTSRETQYFGPGTRLLVL.

The chain uses TRBV2 and TRBJ1-1; 7 positions match TRBD1. There are 19 residues in the CDR3. Germline CDR1 and CDR2: SNHLY and FYNNEI. Trimming at V came to 7 bases and at J to 0 bases, leaving 20 bases not matched to a gene. CDR3 in amino acids: CASNRTPLTGVSMNTEAFF. The CDR3 nucleotides are TGTGCCAGCAATCGAACCCCCCTAACAGGGGTCTCCATGAACACTGAAGCTTTCTTT.

The V and J genes are TRBV5-1 and TRBJ2-3; TRBD2 matches at 12 bases. With V trimmed by 4 bases and J by 10 bases, 10 bases remained unmatched. From germline, CDR1 is SGHRS and CDR2 YFSETQ. This CDR3 comprises 15 residues. The CDR3 sequence: CASSQLAGGGESQYF. CDR3 in DNA: TGCGCCAGCAGCCAACTAGCGGGAGGTGGGGAATCGCAGTATTTT.

V is TRBV4-3 and J is TRBJ2-1; no definite D call. The CDR3 covers 13 residues. Germline lookup yields CDR1 LGHNA and CDR2 YSLEER. Trimming removed 1 base from V and 6 bases from J, with 7 bases in between. The CDR3 here is CASSQGPSNEQFF. DNA of the CDR3: TGCGCCAGCAGCCAAGGGCCTAGCAATGAGCAGTTCTTC.

This clone was found once. The chain couples TRBV5-1 to TRBJ2-1; TRBD2 matches 12 bases. Germline V lookup: CDR1 SGHRS, CDR2 YFSETQ. This CDR3 spans 17 amino acids. V shed 1 base and J 5 bases; nucleotides not matched to a gene: 7. This CDR3 is CASSLMGGLAGNNEQFF. CDR3 nucleotides: TGCGCCAGCAGCTTGATGGGAGGACTAGCGGGGAACAATGAGCAGTTCTTC.

On this clone: This sample includes further DNA sequences coding for the same CDR3. The genes are TRBV6-5 and TRBJ2-1, with TRBD2 identical over 7 bases. CDR1 MNHEY and CDR2 SVGAGI come from the germline V gene. The CDR3 consists of 13 residues. J was trimmed by 2 bases and V by 8 bases; bases with no gene match: 3. CDR3 nucleotide sequence: TGTGCCAGCTCTCGGGGGGCCTACAATGAGCAGTTCTTC. Residues: CASSRGAYNEQFF.

V is TRBV27 and J is TRBJ1-5; 10 bases fit TRBD1. V lost 2 bases, J lost 5 bases, and 3 bases stayed unmatched. CDR1 is MNHEY, CDR2 SMNVEV, per germline (reference sequence). The CDR3 sequence is 15 residues long. The CDR3 sequence is CASSLLGTGDQPQHF. In DNA form, the CDR3 reads TGTGCCAGCAGTTTACTAGGGACAGGGGATCAGCCCCAGCATTTT.

This clone showed up just once. The V and J genes are TRBV6-5 and TRBJ2-7, with TRBD2 identical over 9 bases. Germline V gene lookup returns CDR1 MNHEY and CDR2 SVGAGI. This CDR3 has 14 amino acids. The trim removed 10 bases at V and 5 bases at J, leaving 12 bases unmatched. The CDR3, as DNA: TGTGCCACCGGAGCGGGAGGTTGGAGGAACGAGCAGTACTTC. Translating it yields CATGAGGWRNEQYF.

The CDR3 DNA is TGCGCCAGCAGCCCCCAAGGCCGACAATCTAACTATGGCTACACCTTC. Translation: CASSPQGRQSNYGYTF. V gene TRBV5-1 combines with J gene TRBJ1-2; no firm D call. The germline V gene has CDR1 SGHRS and CDR2 YFSETQ. CDR3 length: 16 residues. Trimming cost V 4 bases and J 0 bases, with 16 bases left between them.

A note on this clone: The sample has other DNA sequences that encode this CDR3 too. The V gene is TRBV5-1, the J gene TRBJ2-7, with unresolved D. The V end lost 0 bases, the J end lost 2 bases, and 9 bases lay between the germline ends. This CDR3 has 14 residues. Germline V gene sequence: CDR1 SGHRS, CDR2 YFSETQ. CDR3 sequence reads: CASSLAPGAYEQYF. CDR3 coding DNA: TGCGCCAGCAGCTTGGCCCCAGGAGCCTACGAGCAGTACTTC.

This clone was recorded a few times. The chain employs TRBV28 and TRBJ2-7; 9 nucleotides line up with TRBD1. From germline, CDR1 is MDHEN and CDR2 SYDVKM. The J segment lost 0 bases and the V segment lost 6 bases, leaving 6 bases of the junction unmatched. The CDR3 is 15 amino acids. DNA of the CDR3: TGTGCCAGCAGGCAAGACAGGGGGTCCTCCTACGAGCAGTACTTC. Translated, it gives CASRQDRGSSYEQYF.

The chain joins TRBV6-1 to TRBJ2-1, with D perhaps matching TRBD2 (6 bases). Germline CDR1 MNHNS, CDR2 SASEGT. This CDR3 comprises 12 residues. The V and J ends lost 0 bases and 15 bases respectively, with 12 bases between them. CDR3 DNA sequence: TGTGCCAGCAGTGAAGCAGGTGGAGGGTCGTTCTTC. This sequence encodes CASSEAGGGSFF.

This rearrangement joins TRBV11-2 to TRBJ2-2; 9 bases map to TRBD2. CDR3 size: 14 residues. CDR1 is SGHAT and CDR2 is FQNNGV in the germline V gene. The ends lost 5 bases at V and 9 bases at J; junction bases unmatched: 7. The CDR3: CASSRERGERELFF. DNA for the CDR3: TGTGCCAGCAGCCGAGAGCGGGGGGAACGGGAGCTGTTTTTT.

CDR3 in amino acids: CASSRTGGSYEQYF. CDR3 sequence (DNA): TGTGCCAGCAGCCGAACAGGGGGCTCCTACGAGCAGTACTTC. V is TRBV7-6 and J is TRBJ2-7, with 8 nucleotides matching TRBD1. Germline trimming cut 5 bases from V and 0 bases from J; bases unmatched to any gene: 3. Germline lookup yields CDR1 SGHVS and CDR2 FNYEAQ. There are 14 residues in the CDR3.

The V gene is TRBV2, the J gene TRBJ2-5, with TRBD1 matching 7 bases. The CDR3 is 14 residues long. V shed 8 bases and J 0 bases; nucleotides not matched to a gene: 6. Looked up from germline, CDR1 is SNHLY and CDR2 is FYNNEI. The CDR3 loop is CASADRRNQETQYF. The CDR3 DNA reads as TGTGCCAGCGCGGACAGGCGAAACCAAGAGACCCAGTACTTC.

The genes are TRBV29-1 and TRBJ1-2, with a possible D match to TRBD1 (5 bases). Trimming removed 4 bases from V and 4 bases from J, with 10 bases in between. Germline V CDR1 and CDR2: SQVTM, ANQGSEA. This CDR3 has 12 residues. The CDR3 loop is CSVAWGVYGYTF. CDR3 DNA: TGCAGCGTTGCTTGGGGCGTCTATGGCTACACCTTC.

The gene calls are TRBV6-1 and TRBJ1-5; weak D call: TRBD1 (5 bases). V lost 8 bases and J lost 2, with 16 bases in between. The germline V gene has CDR1 MNHNS and CDR2 SASEGT. This CDR3 has 15 amino acids. CDR3 protein: CASGGSGQGNQPQHF. In nucleotides, the CDR3 is TGTGCCAGCGGAGGTTCGGGGCAAGGCAATCAGCCCCAGCATTTT.

The rearrangement uses TRBV2 and TRBJ2-7, with D possibly matching TRBD2 (5 bases). The CDR3 length is 16 residues. With 5 bases removed from V and 5 bases from J, the gap between germline ends came to 22 bases. Germline lookup yields CDR1 SNHLY and CDR2 FYNNEI. The CDR3, as DNA: TGTGCCAGCAGTACGCGACCGGGAAGCATCAAGGACGAGCAGTACTTC. Translation gives CASSTRPGSIKDEQYF.

The chain is built from TRBV30 and TRBJ1-2; the match to TRBD1 covers 9 bases. Germline values: CDR1 GTSNPN, CDR2 SVGIG (reference sequence). CDR3 length: 13 residues. The V segment lost 5 bases and the J segment 5 bases; nucleotides outside the gene matches: 6. The chain's CDR3 is CAWGTGRSYGYTF. CDR3 coding DNA: TGTGCCTGGGGGACAGGGAGATCTTATGGCTACACCTTC.

The chain is built from TRBV29-1 and TRBJ2-7, with TRBD1 matching over 7 bases. Germline assignment: CDR1 SQVTM and CDR2 ANQGSEA. The CDR3 is 12 residues long. Trimming cost V 7 bases and J 4 bases; bases outside gene matches: 7. In DNA form, the CDR3 reads TGCAGCGGGGGACAGAGCTTATACGAGCAGTACTTC. Residues: CSGGQSLYEQYF.

The rearrangement uses TRBV30 and TRBJ2-4, with TRBD2 matching 8 bases. Germline lookup yields CDR1 GTSNPN and CDR2 SVGIG (reference sequence). Losses at the gene ends were 7 bases for V and 9 bases for J; bases not matched to a gene: 17. The CDR3 loop spans 15 amino acids. In nucleotides, the CDR3 is TGTGCCTTGCAGCGGGAGATGGGTTATTATGGCATTCAGTACTTC. Protein product: CALQREMGYYGIQYF. Full variable domain (outside the CDR3, taken from reference TRBV30 and TRBJ2-4): SQTIHQWPATLVQPVGSPLSLECTVEGTSNPNLYWYRQAAGRGLQLLFYSVGIGQISSEVPQNLSASRPQDRQFILSSKKLLLSDSGFYLCALQREMGYYGIQYFGAGTRLSVL.

The gene calls are TRBV30 and TRBJ2-5; D may be TRBD1 (6 bases). The V end lost 3 bases, the J end lost 3 bases, and 17 bases lay between the germline ends. CDR1 and CDR2 (germline): GTSNPN, SVGIG (reference sequence). This CDR3 has 15 amino acids. As DNA, the CDR3 is TGTGCCTGGAGGCATCAGGGGAAGGGGAAAGAGACCCAGTACTTC. This sequence encodes CAWRHQGKGKETQYF.

The chain carries TRBV5-1 and TRBJ2-7; 11 bases are a match to TRBD2. The CDR3 has 16 amino acids. Per germline, CDR1 SGHRS and CDR2 YFSETQ. Trimming cost V 0 bases and J 5 bases; bases outside gene matches: 7. The DNA of the CDR3 is TGCGCCAGCAGCTTGGGTCTACTAGCGGGGGTCCACGAGCAGTACTTC. This sequence encodes CASSLGLLAGVHEQYF.